This T cell receptor (beta chain) was captured by sequencing in a study of blood T cells in healthy people across ages. A few counts support this clonotype. Its specificity is unknown. The CDR3 contains 13 residues. V lost 2 bases and J 4 bases, leaving 8 bases between the germline ends. Combining a sample-barcoded 5' primer with a J-beta primer mix, a second PCR ran for roughly 7 to 11 cycles. TCRdb recomputed calls from the 5' RACE reads with MiXCR, one row per CDR3 protein. Found here are around 700,000 distinct CDR3 sequences, more than 20% of them singletons; the top ten hold 8% to 10%. General observations from the study: Percentage of naive T cells showed a strong correlation with TCR beta diversity. Per million T cells, TCR beta diversity dropped roughly linearly as age increased.

Every donor gave approximately 10 milliliters of peripheral blood. This sample also appeared in a second study, on T cells of mothers and their children. That publication notes: Each child gave a few million TCR beta CDR3 reads (each mother, over 8.5 million).

Sequenced: blood. This chain connects TRBV12-3 or TRBV12-4 to TRBJ1-1; D remains ambiguous. This receptor was obtained from a boy aged 5-17 years in good health. CDR3 nucleotide sequence: TGTGCCAGCAGTTTATTATTGGTCACTGAAGCTTTCTTT. It encodes CASSLLLVTEAFF.